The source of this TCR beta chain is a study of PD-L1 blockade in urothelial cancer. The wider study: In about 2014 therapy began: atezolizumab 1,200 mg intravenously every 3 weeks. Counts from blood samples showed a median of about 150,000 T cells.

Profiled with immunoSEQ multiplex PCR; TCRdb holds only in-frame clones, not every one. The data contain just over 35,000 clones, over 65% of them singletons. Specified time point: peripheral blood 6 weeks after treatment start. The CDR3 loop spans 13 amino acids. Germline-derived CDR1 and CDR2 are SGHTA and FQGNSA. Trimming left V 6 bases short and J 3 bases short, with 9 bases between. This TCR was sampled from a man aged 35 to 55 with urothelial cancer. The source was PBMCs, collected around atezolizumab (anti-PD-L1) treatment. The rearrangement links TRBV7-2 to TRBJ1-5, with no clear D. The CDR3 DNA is TGTGCCAGCAGTTGGGCCCCCAATCAGCCCCAGCATTTT. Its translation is CASSWAPNQPQHF.